This entry concerns a single T cell receptor (beta chain). Assay used: immunoSEQ multiplex PCR; TCRdb lists only in-frame clones, some missing. This sample carries under 300,000 clones, around 87% of them seen once, and the ten largest clones take over 2%. The data originate from a study of blood T cell repertoires in COVID-19. Clinical histories supplied by participants themselves formed the basis of cohort assignment. This CDR3 comprises 13 residues. Germline lookup yields CDR1 MGHRA and CDR2 YSYEKL. Trimming cost V 2 bases and J 7 bases, with 9 bases left between them. The sample was PBMCs or T cells enriched from blood (not recorded which). The receptor comes from a woman aged 18-29 years who had recovered from COVID-19. The V call is TRBV4-1, the J call TRBJ2-4; D remains unclear. DNA for the CDR3: TGCGCCAGCAGCCAAATAAATTCTAACATTCAGTACTTC. This sequence encodes CASSQINSNIQYF.